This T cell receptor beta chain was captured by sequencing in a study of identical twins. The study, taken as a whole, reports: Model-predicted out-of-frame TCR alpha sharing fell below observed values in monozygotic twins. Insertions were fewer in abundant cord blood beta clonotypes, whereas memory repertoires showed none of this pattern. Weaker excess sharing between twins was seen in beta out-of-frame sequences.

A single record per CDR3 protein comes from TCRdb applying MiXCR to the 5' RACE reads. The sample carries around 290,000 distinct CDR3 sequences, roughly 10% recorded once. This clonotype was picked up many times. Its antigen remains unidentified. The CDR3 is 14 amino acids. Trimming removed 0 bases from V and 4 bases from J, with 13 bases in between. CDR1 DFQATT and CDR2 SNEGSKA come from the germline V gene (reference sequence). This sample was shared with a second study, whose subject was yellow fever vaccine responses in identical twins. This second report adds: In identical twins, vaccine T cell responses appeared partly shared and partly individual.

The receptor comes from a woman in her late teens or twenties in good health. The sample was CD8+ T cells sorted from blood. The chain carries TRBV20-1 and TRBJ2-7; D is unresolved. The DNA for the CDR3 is TGCAGTGCTAGAGATCCAGACCTTGAATACGAGCAGTACTTC. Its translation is CSARDPDLEYEQYF.